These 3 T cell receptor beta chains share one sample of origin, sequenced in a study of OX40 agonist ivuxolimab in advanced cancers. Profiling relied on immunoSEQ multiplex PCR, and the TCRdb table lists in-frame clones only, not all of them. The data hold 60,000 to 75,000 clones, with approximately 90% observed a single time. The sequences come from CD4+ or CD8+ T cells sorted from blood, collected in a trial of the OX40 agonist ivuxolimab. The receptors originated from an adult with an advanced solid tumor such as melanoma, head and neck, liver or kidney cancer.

CDR3 loop: CASSLMGAATDTQYF. The CDR3 DNA sequence: TGTGCCAGCAGCTTAATGGGGGCTGCCACAGATACGCAGTATTTT. The chain uses TRBV7-3 and TRBJ2-3; D might be TRBD1 (6 bases). The germline V and J ends were trimmed by 1 base and 2 bases, with 10 bases remaining between them. The CDR3 runs 15 residues. Germline values: CDR1 SGHTA, CDR2 FQGTGA.

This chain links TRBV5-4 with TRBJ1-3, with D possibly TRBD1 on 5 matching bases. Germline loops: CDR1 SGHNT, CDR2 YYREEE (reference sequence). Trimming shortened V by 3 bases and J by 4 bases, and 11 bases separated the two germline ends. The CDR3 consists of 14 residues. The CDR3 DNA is TGTGCCAGCAGCTCTCAAGGGACGGGAAACACCATATATTTT. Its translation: CASSSQGTGNTIYF.

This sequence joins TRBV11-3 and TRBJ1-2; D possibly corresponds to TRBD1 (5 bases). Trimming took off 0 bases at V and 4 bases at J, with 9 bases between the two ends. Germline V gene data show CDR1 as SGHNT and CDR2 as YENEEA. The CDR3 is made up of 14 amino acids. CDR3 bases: TGTGCCAGCAGCTTAGACGGGACCACCTATGGCTACACCTTC. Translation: CASSLDGTTYGYTF.